The T cell receptor beta chain described here comes from a study of blood T cell repertoires in COVID-19. The assay was immunoSEQ multiplex PCR, and TCRdb's table has in-frame clones only and misses some. Among about 380,000 clones listed, around 89% were seen once. V lost 6 bases and J lost 1, with 12 bases in between. Germline CDR1 and CDR2: SQVTM and ANQGSEA. This CDR3 spans 13 amino acids. The J gene is TRBJ1-1, the V gene TRBV29-1, with D maybe TRBD1 (5 bases). The sequence derives from a woman aged 18-29 years who had recovered from COVID-19. Sequenced material: PBMCs or T cells enriched from blood (not recorded which). CDR3 residues: CSVLRGGNTEAFF. CDR3 bases: TGCAGCGTCCTTCGGGGGGGGAACACTGAAGCTTTCTTT.